This T cell receptor beta chain originates from a study of blood T cell repertoires in COVID-19. Assay used: immunoSEQ multiplex PCR; TCRdb lists only in-frame clones, some missing. The data contain about 260,000 clones, roughly 86% of them singletons. The CDR3 runs to 14 residues. The J segment lost 5 bases and the V segment lost 6 bases, leaving 8 bases of the junction unmatched. Germline V gene data show CDR1 as MNHEY and CDR2 as SMNVEV (reference sequence). This clonotype was sampled from a man in his forties or fifties who had recovered from COVID-19. The specimen sequenced was peripheral blood. This chain connects TRBV27 to TRBJ2-7, with 9 bases aligning to TRBD1. The CDR3 DNA sequence: TGTGCCAGCAGGCCGTGGACAGGGGTGAACGAGCAGTACTTC. This sequence encodes CASRPWTGVNEQYF.